This T cell receptor beta chain was identified during a study of T-cell memory formation after mild COVID-19. The CDR3 runs to 15 residues. V lost 4 bases and J lost 4; bases outside the gene matches: 6. Per the germline V gene, CDR1 is MNHNY and CDR2 is SVGAGI (reference sequence). Study-wide findings and caveats: Day 37-peaking second-wave clones had unconfirmed SARS-CoV-2 specificity. Pre-infection memory harbored some responding clones, suggesting cross-reactive memory joined.

Each CDR3 protein is one row after TCRdb ran MiXCR on the 5' RACE reads. The sample lists 180,000 or so distinct CDR3 sequences; around a tenth were seen once. The sample holds a few counts of this clonotype. Its antigen is unknown. The V gene is TRBV6-6, the J gene TRBJ1-4; TRBD1 agrees at 7 bases. This clonotype originated in a man between 18 and 29 years old who had mild COVID-19 (a few samples of this study predate the infection). Cell type and time point are not known. Sequenced material: PBMCs or a T cell subset sorted from them (not recorded which). The CDR3 DNA is TGTGCCAGCAGTTCCCAGGGGGAAAATAATGAAAAACTGTTTTTT. Protein product: CASSSQGENNEKLFF.